The 4 T cell receptor beta chains listed next were all sequenced from one sample in a study of blood T cell repertoires in COVID-19. Only in-frame clones appear in the TCRdb table, and some are missing; sequencing was by immunoSEQ multiplex PCR. The data show around 94,000 clones, 91% seen once. Material for sequencing was peripheral blood. The receptors here all came from a man aged 18 to 30 with acute or convalescent COVID-19.

The rearrangement joins TRBV6-5 to TRBJ2-7, with 7 bases matching TRBD2. Germline-derived CDR1 and CDR2 are MNHEY and SVGAGI. The CDR3 runs 13 residues. The junction had 7 bases not matched to a gene; V was cut back by 8 bases and J by 3 bases. The CDR3 sequence is CASHPAGIYEQYF. The CDR3 nucleotides read TGTGCCAGCCACCCAGCGGGAATCTACGAGCAGTACTTC.

This chain connects TRBV6-5 to TRBJ1-2; tentatively, D is TRBD1 (6 bases). Germline values: CDR1 MNHEY, CDR2 SVGAGI. The germline V and J ends were trimmed by 7 bases and 3 bases, with 12 bases remaining between them. The CDR3 loop spans 13 amino acids. CDR3 DNA sequence: TGTGCCAGCACAACGACAGGATACTATGGCTACACCTTC. Residues: CASTTTGYYGYTF.

V usage is TRBV25-1 and J usage is TRBJ1-4, with D perhaps matching TRBD1 (5 bases). Germline V gene sequence: CDR1 MGHDK, CDR2 SYGVNS. Trimming removed 1 base from V and 3 bases from J, with 18 bases in between. This CDR3 is 18 amino acids long. CDR3 residues: CASSESPGRGGPNEKLFF. The CDR3 DNA sequence: TGTGCCAGCAGTGAATCCCCAGGACGGGGGGGTCCTAATGAAAAACTGTTTTTT.

This chain connects TRBV18 to TRBJ2-7; a possible D gene is TRBD1 (6 bases). Per germline, CDR1 KGHSH and CDR2 LQKENI. This CDR3 has 16 residues. The germline V and J ends were trimmed by 2 bases and 4 bases, with 18 bases remaining between them. In DNA form, the CDR3 reads TGTGCCAGCTCACCAGGTCTCGGGACAAAATTTTACGAGCAGTACTTC. Protein product: CASSPGLGTKFYEQYF.